This T cell receptor (beta chain) came from a study of shared clonotypes between healthy human individuals. CD45RO-negative, CCR7-selected cells formed the naive CD8 fraction, which excluded terminally differentiated effector memory CD45RA+ cells. V dropped 1 base and J dropped 6 bases, with 9 bases sitting between them. There are 13 residues in the CDR3. CDR1 and CDR2 from the germline V gene are MGHDK and SYGVNS. Produced via immunoSEQ multiplex PCR; TCRdb's table is partial and in-frame only. The data hold roughly 1,800,000 clones, with about 95% observed a single time. Sequencing used naive CD8+ T cells sorted from blood. The TCR comes from a man between 18 and 29 years old in good health. V is TRBV25-1 and J is TRBJ1-2; maybe TRBD1 (5 bases). CDR3 sequence: CASSELLGDGYTF. The CDR3 DNA reads as TGTGCCAGCAGTGAATTATTGGGGGATGGCTACACCTTC.